This T cell receptor (beta chain) was observed in a study of a mutant IDH1 vaccine in newly diagnosed glioma. Time point specified: week 35, safety follow-up. With topical imiquimod, each dose of the vaccine consisted of 300 ug of mutant IDH1 20-mer peptide. Concerning this clone: Its target is unknown.

Only in-frame clones appear in the TCRdb table, and some are missing; sequencing was by immunoSEQ multiplex PCR. The sample lists roughly 64,000 clones; roughly 74% were seen once. V dropped 0 bases and J dropped 3 bases, with 8 bases sitting between them. The germline CDR1 and CDR2 sequences are GTSNPN and SVGIG (reference sequence). The length of the CDR3 is 13 residues. J is TRBJ1-2 and V is TRBV30; weak D call: TRBD1 (5 bases). The material sequenced was PBMCs, taken from a glioma patient whose treatment included an IDH1 peptide vaccine. This receptor was obtained from a man aged 45-65 years with glioma. CDR3: CAWSVGAYYGYTF. CDR3 coding DNA: TGTGCCTGGAGTGTAGGGGCGTACTATGGCTACACCTTC.